The 19 T cell receptor beta chains below all came from one sample that was sequenced in a study of blood T cell repertoires in COVID-19. The data were produced by immunoSEQ multiplex PCR, yet TCRdb's version contains in-frame clones alone and is incomplete. The sample lists about 160,000 clones, almost 85% occurring once. Specimen: peripheral blood. Receptor source: a woman of 80 years or more with acute or convalescent COVID-19.

The CDR3 DNA follows: TGTGCCAGTAGCCGGGACAGCTTATACAATGAGCAGTTCTTC. Translation: CASSRDSLYNEQFF. The chain links TRBV19 to TRBJ2-1, with TRBD1 matching 7 bases. Germline V gives CDR1 LNHDA, CDR2 SQIVND (reference sequence). The CDR3 spans 14 residues. V lost 6 bases, J lost 4 bases, and 6 bases stayed unmatched.

The chain combines TRBV29-1 with TRBJ2-5; the match to TRBD1 covers 10 bases. Germline V gives CDR1 SQVTM, CDR2 ANQGSEA. Trimming removed 5 bases from V and 5 bases from J; junction bases left unmatched: 8. The CDR3 runs to 14 residues. CDR3 nucleotide sequence: TGCAGCGTTCGGGGACAGGGGTCCTGGGAGACCCAGTACTTC. It translates to CSVRGQGSWETQYF.

CDR3 protein: CASSQDLAGNEQFF. The DNA of the CDR3 is TGTGCCAGCAGCCAAGATTTGGCGGGCAATGAGCAGTTCTTC. V and J are TRBV14 and TRBJ2-1, with D perhaps matching TRBD2 (5 bases). The CDR3 has 14 residues. Germline V lookup: CDR1 SGHDN, CDR2 FVKESK. The germline V and J ends were trimmed by 0 bases and 6 bases, with 9 bases remaining between them.

The chain links TRBV7-9 to TRBJ2-2, with a possible D match to TRBD2 (6 bases). The V end was cut by 9 bases, the J end by 4 bases, with 9 bases between. Germline V lookup: CDR1 SEHNR, CDR2 FQNEAQ (reference sequence). The CDR3 spans 12 residues. The CDR3 DNA follows: TGTGCCAGGTTGGGGGGCACCGGGGAGCTGTTTTTT. Residues: CARLGGTGELFF.

This clone was picked up one time. This chain uses TRBV11-2 with TRBJ2-7; TRBD1 aligns across 8 bases. V lost 6 bases, J lost 5 bases, and 9 bases stayed unmatched. The germline gives CDR1 SGHAT, CDR2 FQNNGV. The CDR3 covers 14 residues. This CDR3 reads CASSLRTGLNEQYF. In nucleotides, the CDR3 is TGTGCCAGCAGTCTTAGGACAGGGTTAAACGAGCAGTACTTC.

This chain uses TRBV5-1 with TRBJ1-2, with a weak D call TRBD1 (6 bases). Looked up from germline, CDR1 is SGHRS and CDR2 is YFSETQ. This CDR3 has 14 amino acids. V shed 1 base and J shed 4 bases, with 11 bases lying between them. The CDR3 loop is CASSLTQGPYGYTF. The CDR3 DNA reads as TGCGCCAGCAGCTTGACTCAGGGGCCCTATGGCTACACCTTC.

V is TRBV30 and J is TRBJ1-5; D call uncertain. This CDR3 contains 14 residues. The germline gives CDR1 GTSNPN, CDR2 SVGIG (reference sequence). V shed 1 base and J shed 1 base, with 8 bases lying between them. CDR3 in DNA: TGTGCCTGGAGTGACACACAAAGCAATCAGCCCCAGCATTTT. Protein: CAWSDTQSNQPQHF.

The chain joins TRBV15 to TRBJ2-7; tentative D call: TRBD1 (5 bases). Trimming removed 3 bases at V and 11 bases at J, with 11 bases between. The CDR3 spans 11 residues. Germline V gene lookup returns CDR1 LNHNV and CDR2 YYDKDF (reference sequence). CDR3 sequence reads: CATSRNGQEYF. The CDR3 nucleotides read TGTGCCACCAGCAGGAACGGACAAGAGTACTTC.

V usage is TRBV30 and J usage is TRBJ1-2, with 7 bases lining up with TRBD1. This CDR3 is 12 amino acids long. V shed 4 bases and J 8 bases; nucleotides not matched to a gene: 7. CDR1 is GTSNPN and CDR2 is SVGIG in the germline V gene (reference sequence). The CDR3 DNA is TGTGCCTGGACCTCAGGGGGGCTCGGCTACACCTTC. It codes for CAWTSGGLGYTF.

The V and J genes are TRBV19 and TRBJ2-1; TRBD2 matches 14 bases. V lost 5 bases, J lost 3 bases, and 3 bases stayed unmatched. CDR1 and CDR2 (germline): LNHDA, SQIVND (reference sequence). The CDR3 totals 16 residues. CDR3 coding DNA: TGTGCCAGTAGTGGGGGACTAGCGGGAGTCTACAATGAGCAGTTCTTC. This gives the protein CASSGGLAGVYNEQFF.

The J gene is TRBJ1-2, the V gene TRBV18, with TRBD1 matching 12 bases. The CDR3 loop spans 15 amino acids. Trimming removed 3 bases from V and 3 bases from J; junction bases left unmatched: 2. The germline V gene has CDR1 KGHSH and CDR2 LQKENI. CDR3 in DNA: TGTGCCAGCTCACCCGGGACAGGGGGCTACTATGGCTACACCTTC. Protein: CASSPGTGGYYGYTF.

The chain recombines TRBV29-1 with TRBJ1-1; D ambiguous. The CDR3 totals 16 residues. CDR1 and CDR2 from the germline V gene are SQVTM and ANQGSEA. The ends were cut back, 6 bases at V and 3 bases at J, with 23 bases in the middle. CDR3: CSVRSPGEMLDTEAFF. As DNA, the CDR3 is TGCAGCGTCCGAAGCCCCGGGGAAATGTTAGACACTGAAGCTTTCTTT.

The rearrangement uses TRBV5-1 and TRBJ2-2; D possibly corresponds to TRBD1 (5 bases). Per germline, CDR1 SGHRS and CDR2 YFSETQ. The CDR3 runs to 15 residues. The V gene lost 0 bases and the J gene lost 2 bases, with 8 bases spanning the gap. The CDR3, as DNA: TGCGCCAGCAGCTTGGGACAGACAAACACCGGGGAGCTGTTTTTT. This codes for CASSLGQTNTGELFF.

The chain uses TRBV7-2 and TRBJ2-1; 9 bases agree with TRBD2. The CDR3 extends over 16 amino acids. CDR1 and CDR2 (germline): SGHTA, FQGNSA. V shed 5 bases, J shed 8 bases, and the junction held 13 bases outside the gene matches. CDR3 sequence (DNA): TGTGCCAGCAGCCAAGCCACTAGCGGGCCTTCCTATGAGCAGTTCTTC. This codes for CASSQATSGPSYEQFF.

This clone has just a few counts. This chain joins TRBV6-5 and TRBJ2-6; 10 nucleotides agree with TRBD1. Germline V lookup: CDR1 MNHEY, CDR2 SVGAGI. J lost 4 bases, V lost 6 bases, and 3 bases had no gene match. This CDR3 comprises 15 residues. This CDR3 reads CASSPGQGGANVLTF. CDR3 nucleotides: TGTGCCAGCAGCCCGGGACAGGGGGGGGCCAACGTCCTGACTTTC.

The V and J genes are TRBV11-2 and TRBJ1-4, with a tentative D call TRBD1 (6 bases). The germline V gene encodes CDR1 SGHAT and CDR2 FQNNGV. V gave up 3 bases and J gave up 8 bases, with 13 bases separating them. This CDR3 has 14 residues. The CDR3 sequence: CASSFSTGREKLFF. CDR3 bases: TGTGCCAGCAGCTTTAGCACAGGGCGCGAAAAACTGTTTTTT.

This clone showed up just a few times. At one end, the junction sequence differs from germline, possibly due to a read error. The gene calls are TRBV6-2 or TRBV6-3 and TRBJ2-6; TRBD2 might be the D (6 bases). Germline V CDR1 and CDR2: MNHEY, SVGEGT. This CDR3 has 12 residues. The DNA of the CDR3 is TGTGCCAGCAGTTTTTTGGAGGGAAAGGCGGCTTTC. The encoded protein is CASSFLEGKAAF.

The chain employs TRBV5-4 and TRBJ1-1; 8 positions match TRBD1. Losses at the gene ends were 4 bases for V and 0 bases for J; bases not matched to a gene: 5. CDR3 length: 15 amino acids. Per the germline V gene, CDR1 is SGHNT and CDR2 is YYREEE (reference sequence). CDR3 sequence (DNA): TGTGCCAGCAGCCCCCGGACAGGGATGAACACTGAAGCTTTCTTT. This gives the protein CASSPRTGMNTEAFF.

CDR3 DNA: TGTGCCAGTAGGGACAGAACACCTTACAATGAGCAGTTCTTC. It translates to CASRDRTPYNEQFF. The chain uses TRBV19 and TRBJ2-1, with a tentative D call TRBD1 (6 bases). CDR1 and CDR2 (germline): LNHDA, SQIVND (reference sequence). The CDR3 totals 14 residues. V shed 6 bases and J shed 4 bases, with 13 bases lying between them.